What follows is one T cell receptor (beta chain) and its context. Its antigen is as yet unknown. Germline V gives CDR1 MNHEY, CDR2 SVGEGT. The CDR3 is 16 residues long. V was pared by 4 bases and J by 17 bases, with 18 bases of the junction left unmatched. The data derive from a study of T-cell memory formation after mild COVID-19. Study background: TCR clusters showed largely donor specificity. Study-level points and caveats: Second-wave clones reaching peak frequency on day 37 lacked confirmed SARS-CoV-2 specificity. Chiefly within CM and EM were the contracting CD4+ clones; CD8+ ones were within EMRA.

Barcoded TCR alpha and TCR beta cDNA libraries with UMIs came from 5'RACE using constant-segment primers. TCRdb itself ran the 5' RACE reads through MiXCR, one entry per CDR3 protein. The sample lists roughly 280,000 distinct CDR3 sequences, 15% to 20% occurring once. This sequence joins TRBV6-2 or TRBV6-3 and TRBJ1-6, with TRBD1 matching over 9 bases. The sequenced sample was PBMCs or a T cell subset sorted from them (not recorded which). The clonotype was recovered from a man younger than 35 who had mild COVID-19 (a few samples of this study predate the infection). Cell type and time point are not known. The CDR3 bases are TGTGCCAGCAGTTGGCGGACAGGGGTCGACGCGGGTCCCATCCACTTT. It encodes CASSWRTGVDAGPIHF.